The present entry profiles one T cell receptor (beta chain) with its context. Its antigen is undetermined. The CDR3 consists of 14 residues. V trimming: 2 bases; J trimming: 5 bases; junction bases outside the gene matches: 3. In germline, CDR1 is MNHEY, CDR2 SVGAGI. Clones were sequenced by immunoSEQ multiplex PCR, and TCRdb holds only the in-frame ones, with some missing. This table holds about 19,000 clones, around 79% found once. The sample belongs to a study of graft-versus-host responses after intestinal transplantation. Study-wide background: The whole recipient group had anti-thymocyte globulin induction followed by tacrolimus and steroids for two to four years.

Whole-study results and caveats: GvH clones appeared in recipient marrow, some first in ileum or blood. Individuals who had graft-donor T cell macrochimerism had allografts that showed high graft-versus-host to host-versus-graft clonal ratios.

The chain has TRBV6-5 and TRBJ2-7, with 10 bases that match TRBD2. Sequenced here: PBMCs, sampled 14 days after transplant. This clonotype originated in a human patient who received an intestinal transplant, so some T cells may come from the graft donor. This CDR3 is CASSYGLAGDEQYF. The DNA for the CDR3 is TGTGCCAGCAGTTACGGCCTAGCGGGGGACGAGCAGTACTTC.